Each of the 6 T cell receptor beta chains below was sequenced from the same sample in a study of blood T cell repertoires in COVID-19. TCRdb's copy holds only in-frame clones and misses some; the assay was immunoSEQ multiplex PCR. Found here are roughly 460,000 clones, about 87% of them singletons; the top ten hold 0.75% to 0.85%. Sequencing was carried out using peripheral blood. These receptors were taken from a man aged 18 to 35 with COVID-19, enrolled during active disease.

This clone was counted only a few times. This chain joins TRBV2 and TRBJ1-2; the D gene is possibly TRBD1 (6 bases). The germline V gene has CDR1 SNHLY and CDR2 FYNNEI. Trimming took 6 bases from V and 8 from J, leaving 16 bases between them. The CDR3 totals 13 residues. This CDR3 is CASSLTGVQGYTF. The CDR3 DNA is TGTGCCAGCAGCCTGACAGGAGTCCAAGGCTACACCTTC.

The chain uses TRBV11-3 and TRBJ2-1, with TRBD2 matching 8 bases. Germline trimming cut 4 bases from V and 4 bases from J; bases unmatched to any gene: 9. In germline, CDR1 is SGHNT, CDR2 YENEEA. The CDR3 is made up of 16 amino acids. CDR3 coding DNA: TGTGCCAGCAGCTGGGCCGGGACTAGACTTTACAATGAGCAGTTCTTC. It yields the protein CASSWAGTRLYNEQFF.

The J gene is TRBJ1-3, the V gene TRBV3-1 (or the pseudogene TRBV3-2), with D possibly being TRBD1 (6 bases). In germline, CDR1 is LGHDT, CDR2 YNNKEL (reference sequence). Trimming took 0 bases from V and 3 from J, leaving 12 bases between them. This CDR3 has 16 amino acids. CDR3 in amino acids: CASSQDYRVFGNTIYF. The CDR3, as DNA: TGTGCCAGCAGCCAAGATTACAGGGTCTTTGGAAACACCATATATTTT.

About this clone: The identical CDR3 is also encoded by other nucleotide sequences in the sample. The chain joins TRBV3-1 (or the pseudogene TRBV3-2) to TRBJ1-1; D is unresolved. V lost 4 bases, J lost 1 base, and 4 bases lay in between. Germline V gene data show CDR1 as LGHDT and CDR2 as YNNKEL (reference sequence). The CDR3 runs to 12 residues. This chain's CDR3 is CASSPGNTEAFF. In nucleotides, the CDR3 is TGTGCCAGCAGCCCCGGGAACACTGAAGCTTTCTTT.

The chain carries TRBV9 and TRBJ2-1; 9 bases align to TRBD2. The germline gives CDR1 SGDLS, CDR2 YYNGEE. This CDR3 is built from 18 residues. With V trimmed by 0 bases and J by 8 bases, 15 bases remained unmatched. The CDR3 nucleotides read TGTGCCAGCAGCGTAGATTCTAGCGGGGTATTTCCTGTCGATGAGCAGTTCTTC. Its translation: CASSVDSSGVFPVDEQFF.

The V and J genes are TRBV7-8 and TRBJ2-5; 9 nucleotides match TRBD2. Germline assignment: CDR1 SGHVS and CDR2 FQNEAQ. CDR3 length: 15 residues. With 4 bases clipped from V and 5 bases from J, the junction kept 8 bases outside the gene matches. This CDR3 reads CASSSPLAGQETQYF. The CDR3 nucleotides are TGTGCCAGCAGCTCCCCCCTAGCGGGGCAGGAGACCCAGTACTTC. The full variable domain, in which reference TRBV7-8 and TRBJ2-5 provide the parts outside the CDR3, is GAGVSQSPRYKVAKRGQDVALRCDPISGHVSLFWYQQALGQGPEFLTYFQNEAQLDKSGLPSDRFFAERPEGSVSTLKIQRTQQEDSAVYLCASSSPLAGQETQYFGPGTRLLVL.